Shown below are 25 T cell receptor beta chains from a single sample sequenced in a study of spatial heterogeneity in lung cancer. MiXCR was run by TCRdb on the 5' RACE reads, yielding one entry per CDR3 protein. The sample lists tens of thousands of distinct CDR3 sequences; approximately 3.3% were seen once. Time point meaning: sample taken at primary tumor resection. Material for sequencing was whole RNA from tumor, nontumor lung or frozen PBMC, left unsorted. The sample here was PBMCs, taken at surgery. The receptors derive from a female donor with early-stage non-small cell lung cancer.

This clonotype has a count of ten or more. The chain recombines TRBV7-3 with TRBJ2-3; tentative D call: TRBD2 (5 bases). The V gene lost 1 base and the J gene lost 4 bases, with 9 bases spanning the gap. Germline CDR1 and CDR2: SGHTA and FQGTGA. This CDR3 contains 14 residues. The CDR3 region has the DNA TGTGCCAGCAGCTTAAGAGGGAGCGCAGATACGCAGTATTTT. Its translation is CASSLRGSADTQYF.

At least ten counts were recorded for this clonotype. J is TRBJ2-1 and V is TRBV5-1, with TRBD1 matching over 9 bases. This CDR3 comprises 17 residues. Unmatched junction bases numbered 14, after V lost 4 bases and J lost 6 bases. Germline V gene lookup returns CDR1 SGHRS and CDR2 YFSETQ. The CDR3 sequence is CASSTGTGLGWSNEQFF. The CDR3 DNA reads as TGCGCCAGCAGCACCGGGACAGGGTTGGGTTGGAGCAATGAGCAGTTCTTC.

This clonotype was observed at least ten times. J is TRBJ1-1 and V is TRBV5-1, with 8 nucleotides matching TRBD1. Germline assignment: CDR1 SGHRS and CDR2 YFSETQ. The CDR3 sequence is 13 residues long. V was pared by 4 bases and J by 4 bases, with 3 bases of the junction left unmatched. The CDR3 region has the DNA TGCGCCAGCAGCATGGACAGGGTCACTGAAGCTTTCTTT. Its translation is CASSMDRVTEAFF.

This clonotype was found many times. The chain links TRBV11-2 to TRBJ2-7; possible D gene TRBD1, 6 bases. V gave up 4 bases and J gave up 2 bases, with 12 bases separating them. CDR3 size: 14 residues. Looked up from germline, CDR1 is SGHAT and CDR2 is FQNNGV. The CDR3 coding sequence is TGTGCCAGCAGCTACTCGACAGGAACCTACGAGCAGTACTTC. Protein sequence: CASSYSTGTYEQYF.

Ten or more counts support this clonotype. This chain links TRBV7-2 with TRBJ1-2; no definite D call. CDR3 length equals 14 residues. Germline values: CDR1 SGHTA, CDR2 FQGNSA. V was clipped by 2 bases and J by 4 bases, with 11 bases between them. The CDR3 DNA sequence: TGTGCCAGCAGCTTACAGGCGAGTGGCTATGGCTACACCTTC. It yields the protein CASSLQASGYGYTF.

The table lists this clonotype with many counts. V is TRBV13 and J is TRBJ2-1; D is perhaps TRBD2 (5 bases). Trimming took off 2 bases at V and 6 bases at J, with 14 bases between the two ends. The CDR3 runs to 15 residues. The germline gives CDR1 PRHDT, CDR2 FYEKMQ (reference sequence). CDR3 amino acids: CASSLLEDPSNEQFF. CDR3 DNA sequence: TGTGCCAGCAGCTTATTGGAGGATCCCTCCAATGAGCAGTTCTTC.

This clonotype was detected ten times or more. The chain is built from TRBV7-7 and TRBJ2-5; the D gene could be TRBD1 or TRBD2 (5 bases each). The CDR3 loop spans 15 amino acids. Germline V gene lookup returns CDR1 SSHAT and CDR2 FNYEAQ (reference sequence). Trimming pared 3 bases from V and 5 bases from J, leaving 16 bases between. CDR3 residues: CASSFGVGTGETQYF. For the CDR3, the DNA is TGTGCCAGCAGCTTTGGAGTCGGGACCGGGGAGACCCAGTACTTC.

A few counts support this clonotype. V gene TRBV2 combines with J gene TRBJ1-4; the D gene is possibly TRBD1 (5 bases). The germline gives CDR1 SNHLY, CDR2 FYNNEI. Trimming removed 4 bases at V and 8 bases at J, with 20 bases between. The CDR3 totals 16 residues. CDR3 loop: CASSGSLGDRFEKLFF. In nucleotides, the CDR3 is TGTGCCAGCAGTGGGTCCTTGGGGGACCGGTTCGAAAAACTGTTTTTT. Drawing the rest from reference TRBV2 and TRBJ1-4, the complete variable domain is EPEVTQTPSHQVTQMGQEVILRCVPISNHLYFYWYRQILGQKVEFLVSFYNNEISEKSEIFDDQFSVERPDGSNFTLKIRSTKLEDSAMYFCASSGSLGDRFEKLFFGSGTQLSVL.

In this sample, this clonotype turned up many times. The rearrangement uses TRBV6-5 and TRBJ2-7; 12 bases are shared with TRBD2. V trimming: 6 bases; J trimming: 7 bases; junction bases outside the gene matches: 4. Germline V gives CDR1 MNHEY, CDR2 SVGAGI. The CDR3 has 13 residues. CDR3 sequence: CASRTSGRREQYF. CDR3 DNA sequence: TGTGCCAGCAGAACTAGCGGGAGGCGAGAGCAGTACTTC.

The table lists this clonotype with many counts. V is TRBV9 and J is TRBJ1-3; D unclear. There are 18 residues in the CDR3. The V and J ends lost 0 bases and 2 bases respectively, with 18 bases between them. The germline V gene encodes CDR1 SGDLS and CDR2 YYNGEE. The CDR3 is CASSVVPAVSVPGNTIYF. The CDR3, as DNA: TGTGCCAGCAGCGTAGTGCCGGCAGTGTCAGTCCCTGGAAACACCATATATTTT. Together with reference TRBV9 and TRBJ1-3, the CDR3 gives the full variable domain: DSGVTQTPKHLITATGQRVTLRCSPRSGDLSVYWYQQSLDQGLQFLIQYYNGEERAKGNILERFSAQQFPDLHSELNLSSLELGDSALYFCASSVVPAVSVPGNTIYFGEGSWLTVV.

This clonotype was seen repeatedly, ten times or more. The chain recombines TRBV20-1 with TRBJ2-7; D unresolved. The CDR3 runs 11 residues. The germline V gene has CDR1 DFQATT and CDR2 SNEGSKA (reference sequence). Trimming pared 2 bases from V and 2 bases from J, leaving 4 bases between. The CDR3 sequence: CSARSPYEQYF. DNA of the CDR3: TGCAGTGCTAGAAGCCCCTACGAGCAGTACTTC.

This clonotype was observed many times. The chain employs TRBV14 and TRBJ2-3; 7 nucleotides align to TRBD1. The V gene end was trimmed by 1 base and the J gene end by 6 bases; junction bases not matched to a gene: 7. The CDR3 is made up of 15 amino acids. CDR1 and CDR2 from the germline V gene are SGHDN and FVKESK. The CDR3 DNA reads TGTGCCAGCAGCCAAGCCGGGACCAGGGGGGATACGCAGTATTTT. It yields the protein CASSQAGTRGDTQYF.

This clonotype showed up many times. This chain joins TRBV7-6 and TRBJ2-3, with D unclear. This CDR3 contains 13 residues. The V gene's germline CDR1 is SGHVS and CDR2 FNYEAQ. Trimming removed 5 bases at V and 5 bases at J, with 11 bases between. The CDR3 loop reads CASSRTKVDTQYF. CDR3 nucleotide sequence: TGTGCCAGCAGCAGGACCAAAGTAGATACGCAGTATTTT. Full variable domain (remainder filled in from reference TRBV7-6 and TRBJ2-3): GAGVSQSPRYKVTKRGQDVALRCDPISGHVSLYWYRQALGQGPEFLTYFNYEAQQDKSGLPNDRFSAERPEGSISTLTIQRTEQRDSAMYRCASSRTKVDTQYFGPGTRLTVL.

This clonotype occurred many times. The V and J genes are TRBV11-2 and TRBJ2-1; TRBD2 matches 15 bases. From germline, CDR1 is SGHAT and CDR2 FQNNGV. Trimming cost V 5 bases and J 6 bases; bases outside gene matches: 2. The CDR3 runs to 15 residues. Here the CDR3 reads CASSRTSGRANEQFF. CDR3 nucleotides: TGTGCCAGCAGCCGGACTAGCGGGAGGGCCAATGAGCAGTTCTTC. Together with reference TRBV11-2 and TRBJ2-1, the CDR3 gives the full variable domain: EAGVAQSPRYKIIEKRQSVAFWCNPISGHATLYWYQQILGQGPKLLIQFQNNGVVDDSQLPKDRFSAERLKGVDSTLKIQPAKLEDSAVYLCASSRTSGRANEQFFGPGTRLTVL.

This clonotype is medium-sized within its sample. This sequence joins TRBV7-9 and TRBJ2-2; no reliable D call. V lost 2 bases and J lost 8, with 12 bases in between. CDR1 is SEHNR and CDR2 is FQNEAQ in the germline V gene (reference sequence). CDR3 length: 14 amino acids. CDR3 sequence: CASSLSGVTGELFF. The CDR3 DNA follows: TGTGCCAGCAGCTTATCGGGTGTCACGGGGGAGCTGTTTTTT. Drawing the rest from reference TRBV7-9 and TRBJ2-2, the complete variable domain is DTGVSQNPRHKITKRGQNVTFRCDPISEHNRLYWYRQTLGQGPEFLTYFQNEAQLEKSRLLSDRFSAERPKGSFSTLEIQRTEQGDSAMYLCASSLSGVTGELFFGEGSRLTVL.

Ten or more counts support this clonotype. The J gene is TRBJ2-3, the V gene TRBV18, with D hard to call. Trimming cost V 1 base and J 2 bases, with 7 bases left between them. The CDR3 has 14 amino acids. In germline, CDR1 is KGHSH, CDR2 LQKENI. CDR3 DNA: TGTGCCAGCTCACCACGGTGGGCCACAGATACGCAGTATTTT. The encoded protein is CASSPRWATDTQYF. The whole variable domain, filled in from reference TRBV18 and TRBJ2-3, reads NAGVMQNPRHLVRRRGQEARLRCSPMKGHSHVYWYRQLPEEGLKFMVYLQKENIIDESGMPKERFSAEFPKEGPSILRIQQVVRGDSAAYFCASSPRWATDTQYFGPGTRLTVL.

This clonotype showed up many times. The gene calls are TRBV20-1 and TRBJ2-1; 7 nucleotides agree with TRBD2. Trimming at V came to 3 bases and at J to 4 bases, leaving 6 bases not matched to a gene. Looked up from germline, CDR1 is DFQATT and CDR2 is SNEGSKA (reference sequence). The CDR3 length is 14 residues. The CDR3 bases are TGCAGTGCTAGGTTGGGAGGGCCATACAATGAGCAGTTCTTC. Translated: CSARLGGPYNEQFF.

This clonotype is medium-sized within its sample. The chain uses TRBV10-3 and TRBJ2-1; D ambiguous. Trimming took off 5 bases at V and 5 bases at J, with 16 bases between the two ends. Germline loops: CDR1 ENHRY, CDR2 SYGVKD. The CDR3 has 15 residues. CDR3 amino acids: CAISSPLLLDNEQFF. DNA for the CDR3: TGTGCCATCAGTAGTCCTCTCTTGCTGGACAATGAGCAGTTCTTC.

This clonotype was picked up a small number of times. Relative to the germline gene, one junction end is altered; a read error may explain this. V usage is TRBV7-6 and J usage is TRBJ1-1, with no clear D. The CDR3 is made up of 13 amino acids. Per germline, CDR1 SGHVS and CDR2 FNYEAQ. The CDR3 nucleotides are TGTGTCAGCAGCGCGCGGATGAACACTGAAGCTTTCTTT. As protein: CVSSARMNTEAFF.

This clonotype was counted only a few times. The genes are TRBV5-1 and TRBJ2-1; D remains ambiguous. Germline CDR1 and CDR2: SGHRS and YFSETQ. The CDR3 consists of 13 residues. The germline V and J ends were trimmed by 6 bases and 1 base, with 8 bases remaining between them. CDR3 DNA: TGCGCCAGCACTATGTCTTCCTACAATGAGCAGTTCTTC. Its translation: CASTMSSYNEQFF.

This clonotype showed up many times. CDR3 coding DNA: TGTGCCATCATGCGGGCCGGCACAGATACGCAGTATTTT. Protein product: CAIMRAGTDTQYF. The chain links TRBV10-3 to TRBJ2-3; possibly TRBD2 for D (5 bases). Per the germline V gene, CDR1 is ENHRY and CDR2 is SYGVKD. The CDR3 has 13 residues. Trimming removed 7 bases at V and 1 base at J, with 9 bases between.

This clonotype was counted between two and nine times. One end of the junction varies from germline; a read error may be responsible. The chain has TRBV6-6 and TRBJ2-4; 7 bases map to TRBD1. There are 18 residues in the CDR3. Germline values: CDR1 MNHNY, CDR2 SVGAGI (reference sequence). The CDR3 DNA follows: TGTACCAGCAGTCCCGAGGGAAGACAGGGTCTAGCCAAAAACATTCAGTACTTC. Protein sequence: CTSSPEGRQGLAKNIQYF.

For this clonotype: A much larger clone differs from this one at a single base, so this may be a read error. The J gene is TRBJ1-1, the V gene TRBV7-9; no definite D call. The V gene lost 5 bases and the J gene lost 1 base, with 5 bases spanning the gap. The CDR3 length is 12 residues. Looked up from germline, CDR1 is SEHNR and CDR2 is FQNEAQ (reference sequence). CDR3 in DNA: TGTGCCAGCAGCATTGAGAACACTGAAGCTTTCTTT. Its protein product is CASSIENTEAFF.

In this sample, this clonotype turned up many times. V gene TRBV4-1 combines with J gene TRBJ2-1, with D perhaps TRBD2 (6 bases). V lost 0 bases and J 7 bases, leaving 19 bases between the germline ends. The CDR3 loop spans 17 amino acids. Germline lookup yields CDR1 MGHRA and CDR2 YSYEKL. CDR3 residues: CASSQDRPSSGTNEQFF. CDR3 sequence (DNA): TGCGCCAGCAGCCAAGATAGGCCAAGTAGCGGAACTAATGAGCAGTTCTTC.

This clonotype was detected many times. The rearrangement joins TRBV12-3 or TRBV12-4 to TRBJ2-1; 7 bases agree with TRBD2. The CDR3 is 15 residues long. Trimming removed 4 bases from V and 8 bases from J; junction bases left unmatched: 11. The CDR3 sequence is CASSSADGRSHEQFF. The CDR3 coding sequence is TGTGCCAGCAGTTCGGCGGACGGGAGGTCCCATGAGCAGTTCTTC.